These 14 T cell receptor beta chains were all obtained from the same sample, sequenced in a study of T cell changes during pregnancy in multiple sclerosis. The repertoire was sequenced with immunoSEQ multiplex PCR; TCRdb's copy has only in-frame clones and lacks some. This sample carries about 50,000 clones, 85% to 95% of them seen once, and the ten largest clones take 0.35% to 0.4%. This sample comprised CD4+ T cells from peripheral blood mononuclear cells, obtained before pregnancy. The receptors here all came from a female donor with multiple sclerosis, enrolled in a pregnancy study.

The chain combines TRBV5-1 with TRBJ2-1; a possible D gene is TRBD2 (6 bases). The CDR3 extends over 13 amino acids. Trimming took off 2 bases at V and 8 bases at J, with 11 bases between the two ends. CDR1 SGHRS and CDR2 YFSETQ come from the germline V gene. In nucleotides, the CDR3 is TGCGCCAGCAGCTTAACTAGCTGGTATGAGCAGTTCTTC. This encodes CASSLTSWYEQFF.

J is TRBJ2-1 and V is TRBV11-3; 7 bases are a match to TRBD1. CDR1 and CDR2 from the germline V gene are SGHNT and YENEEA. Trimming removed 5 bases from V and 3 bases from J; junction bases left unmatched: 7. This CDR3 spans 15 amino acids. This chain's CDR3 is CASSTRQGNYNEQFF. The CDR3 DNA reads as TGTGCCAGCAGCACACGACAGGGAAACTACAATGAGCAGTTCTTC.

The chain is built from TRBV30 and TRBJ2-7, with 7 bases identical to TRBD2. The germline CDR1 and CDR2 sequences are GTSNPN and SVGIG (reference sequence). The length of the CDR3 is 13 residues. Trimming took 1 base from V and 4 from J; bases not matched to a gene: 4. CDR3 DNA: TGTGCCTGGAGTGGAGGGGACTATTACGAGCAGTACTTC. Translation gives CAWSGGDYYEQYF.

This rearrangement joins TRBV6-1 to TRBJ2-7; possibly TRBD1 for D (6 bases). This CDR3 is 14 amino acids long. V was clipped by 7 bases and J by 6 bases, with 19 bases between them. Germline lookup yields CDR1 MNHNS and CDR2 SASEGT. In DNA, the CDR3 is TGTGCCAGCACTGTGGACAGCGGCCCGCTCGAGCAGTACTTC. Translated, it gives CASTVDSGPLEQYF.

The chain uses TRBV5-6 and TRBJ2-7, with 13 bases identical to TRBD2. The CDR3 covers 16 residues. Germline CDR1 reads SGHDT; CDR2 reads YYEEEE. V was pared by 4 bases and J by 4 bases, with 8 bases of the junction left unmatched. The DNA for the CDR3 is TGTGCCAGCAGCCCATGGACTAGCGGGGGACCTTACGAGCAGTACTTC. It codes for CASSPWTSGGPYEQYF. The full variable domain, in which reference TRBV5-6 and TRBJ2-7 provide the parts outside the CDR3, is DAGVTQSPTHLIKTRGQQVTLRCSPKSGHDTVSWYQQALGQGPQFIFQYYEEEERQRGNFPDRFSGHQFPNYSSELNVNALLLGDSALYLCASSPWTSGGPYEQYFGPGTRLTVT.

The chain is built from TRBV5-4 and TRBJ2-5, with TRBD1 identical over 9 bases. Germline V gene data show CDR1 as SGHNT and CDR2 as YYREEE (reference sequence). Trimming removed 4 bases from V and 2 bases from J; junction bases left unmatched: 9. The CDR3 runs to 16 residues. CDR3 sequence reads: CASSQPGTGIQETQYF. The CDR3 DNA follows: TGTGCCAGCAGCCAACCGGGGACAGGGATTCAAGAGACCCAGTACTTC.

The rearrangement links TRBV7-7 to TRBJ2-1; D perhaps matches TRBD2 (6 bases). V lost 3 bases to trimming and J lost 9 bases, with 15 bases between them. Germline values: CDR1 SSHAT, CDR2 FNYEAQ (reference sequence). CDR3 length equals 14 residues. The CDR3 sequence is CASSLSRERGEQFF. In DNA form, the CDR3 reads TGTGCCAGCAGCTTGAGCCGGGAGAGGGGTGAGCAGTTCTTC.

The genes are TRBV5-5 and TRBJ1-2; D is uncertain. V was pared by 1 base and J by 7 bases, with 14 bases between. The CDR3 totals 14 residues. The germline V gene encodes CDR1 SGHKS and CDR2 YYEKEE (reference sequence). As DNA, the CDR3 is TGTGCCAGCAGCTTGTCGGGTAGTCAGCTTGGCTACACCTTC. It encodes CASSLSGSQLGYTF.

The genes are TRBV5-1 and TRBJ1-3; 8 nucleotides match TRBD1. The V gene end was trimmed by 4 bases and the J gene end by 0 bases; junction bases not matched to a gene: 18. Germline CDR1 is SGHRS and CDR2 is YFSETQ. This CDR3 comprises 20 residues. As DNA, the CDR3 is TGCGCCAGCAGCCCCGGGACAGGAGCGGTGGGTCTGATCTCTGGAAACACCATATATTTT. Translation: CASSPGTGAVGLISGNTIYF.

V is TRBV7-2 and J is TRBJ1-5, with D uncertain. Trimming stripped 5 bases from V and 4 bases from J, with 9 bases between. The CDR3 is 13 residues long. Germline V lookup: CDR1 SGHTA, CDR2 FQGNSA. The CDR3: CASSPWTNQPQHF. The CDR3 DNA reads as TGTGCCAGCAGCCCGTGGACTAATCAGCCCCAGCATTTT. Complete variable domain (other parts from reference TRBV7-2 and TRBJ1-5): GAGVSQSPSNKVTEKGKDVELRCDPISGHTALYWYRQSLGQGLEFLIYFQGNSAPDKSGLPSDRFSAERTGGSVSTLTIQRTQQEDSAVYLCASSPWTNQPQHFGDGTRLSIL.

This chain joins TRBV30 and TRBJ2-7, with TRBD1 identical over 8 bases. J was trimmed by 7 bases and V by 8 bases; bases with no gene match: 19. CDR3 length: 15 residues. CDR1 GTSNPN and CDR2 SVGIG come from the germline V gene (reference sequence). DNA for the CDR3: TGTGCCCGAGGGACTGGGACAGGACCCTCGCGGGAGCAGTACTTC. This encodes CARGTGTGPSREQYF.

J is TRBJ2-7 and V is TRBV19; 10 bases fit TRBD1. Germline V gives CDR1 LNHDA, CDR2 SQIVND (reference sequence). The trim removed 2 bases at V and 4 bases at J, leaving 2 bases unmatched. The CDR3 is made up of 14 amino acids. CDR3 DNA sequence: TGTGCCAGTAGTATAAGACAGGGGGCTTACGAGCAGTACTTC. Protein: CASSIRQGAYEQYF.

V and J are TRBV5-4 and TRBJ2-1; 10 bases map to TRBD2. Germline CDR1 is SGHNT and CDR2 is YYREEE (reference sequence). The CDR3 is made up of 16 amino acids. Trimming at V came to 4 bases and at J to 6 bases, leaving 10 bases not matched to a gene. The CDR3 spells CASSAAGTSDSNEQFF. The CDR3 nucleotides read TGTGCCAGCAGCGCCGCCGGGACTAGCGACTCCAATGAGCAGTTCTTC.

CDR3 DNA sequence: TGCGCCAGCAGCCCATCGAACCCGGGACTAGCGGGAGCTTACAATGAGCAGTTCTTC. The encoded protein is CASSPSNPGLAGAYNEQFF. The chain carries TRBV5-1 and TRBJ2-1; TRBD2 aligns across 14 bases. The CDR3 is 19 amino acids. Germline loops: CDR1 SGHRS, CDR2 YFSETQ. Germline trimming cut 4 bases from V and 4 bases from J; bases unmatched to any gene: 13.